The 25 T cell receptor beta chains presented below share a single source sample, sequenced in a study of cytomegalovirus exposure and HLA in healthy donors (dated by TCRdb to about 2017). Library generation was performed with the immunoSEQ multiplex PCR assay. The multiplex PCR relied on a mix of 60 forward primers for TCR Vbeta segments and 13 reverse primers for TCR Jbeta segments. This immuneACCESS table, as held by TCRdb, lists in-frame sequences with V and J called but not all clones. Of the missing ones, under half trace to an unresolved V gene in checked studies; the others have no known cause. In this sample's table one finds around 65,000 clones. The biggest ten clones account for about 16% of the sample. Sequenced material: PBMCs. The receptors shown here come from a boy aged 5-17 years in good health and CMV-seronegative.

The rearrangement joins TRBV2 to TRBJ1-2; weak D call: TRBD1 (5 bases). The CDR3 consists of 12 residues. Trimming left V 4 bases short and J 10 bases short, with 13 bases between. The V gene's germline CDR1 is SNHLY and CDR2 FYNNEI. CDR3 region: CASSGQTTDYTF. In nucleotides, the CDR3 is TGTGCCAGCAGTGGACAGACCACTGACTACACCTTC. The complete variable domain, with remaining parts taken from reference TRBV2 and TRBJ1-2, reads EPEVTQTPSHQVTQMGQEVILRCVPISNHLYFYWYRQILGQKVEFLVSFYNNEISEKSEIFDDQFSVERPDGSNFTLKIRSTKLEDSAMYFCASSGQTTDYTFGSGTRLTVV.

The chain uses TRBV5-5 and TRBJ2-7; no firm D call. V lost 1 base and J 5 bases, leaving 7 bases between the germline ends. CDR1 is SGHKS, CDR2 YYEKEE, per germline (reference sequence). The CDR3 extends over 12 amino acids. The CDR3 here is CASSLKLHEQYF. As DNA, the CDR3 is TGTGCCAGCAGCTTGAAGCTGCACGAGCAGTACTTC.

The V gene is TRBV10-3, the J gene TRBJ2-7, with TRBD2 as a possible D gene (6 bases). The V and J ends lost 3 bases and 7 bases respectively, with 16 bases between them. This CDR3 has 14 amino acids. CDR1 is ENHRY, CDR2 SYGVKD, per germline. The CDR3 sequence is CAISDQARGGEQYF. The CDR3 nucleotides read TGTGCCATCAGTGATCAGGCCCGTGGGGGGGAGCAGTACTTC.

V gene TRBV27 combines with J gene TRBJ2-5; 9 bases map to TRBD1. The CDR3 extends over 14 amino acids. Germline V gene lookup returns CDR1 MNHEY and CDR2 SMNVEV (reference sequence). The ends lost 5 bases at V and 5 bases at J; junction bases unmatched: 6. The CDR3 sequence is CASSAEQGAETQYF. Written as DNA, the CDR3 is TGTGCCAGCAGTGCCGAACAGGGGGCGGAGACCCAGTACTTC.

CDR3 nucleotides: TGCGCCAGCAGGTGGGACAGACTAAGTTTCTATGGCTACACCTTC. Residues: CASRWDRLSFYGYTF. The chain joins TRBV5-1 to TRBJ1-2, with TRBD1 matching over 7 bases. The CDR3 sequence is 15 residues long. The ends lost 5 bases at V and 4 bases at J; junction bases unmatched: 11. Germline-derived CDR1 and CDR2 are SGHRS and YFSETQ.

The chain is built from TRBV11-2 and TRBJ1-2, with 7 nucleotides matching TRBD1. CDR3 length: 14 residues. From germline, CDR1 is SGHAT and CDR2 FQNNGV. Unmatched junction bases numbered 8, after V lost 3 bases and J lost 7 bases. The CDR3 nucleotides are TGTGCCAGCAGCTTCGGACAGGCTTCTGGTGGCTACACCTTC. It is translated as CASSFGQASGGYTF.

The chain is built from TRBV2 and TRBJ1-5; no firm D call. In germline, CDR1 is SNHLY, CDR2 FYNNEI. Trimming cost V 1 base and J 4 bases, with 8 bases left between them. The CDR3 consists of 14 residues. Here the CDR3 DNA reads TGTGCCAGCAGTGAAGGAGGGTCTAATCAGCCCCAGCATTTT. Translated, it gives CASSEGGSNQPQHF.

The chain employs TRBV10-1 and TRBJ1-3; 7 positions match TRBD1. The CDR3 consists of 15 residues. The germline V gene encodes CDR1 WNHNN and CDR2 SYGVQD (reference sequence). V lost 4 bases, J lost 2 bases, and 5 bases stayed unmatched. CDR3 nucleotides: TGCGCCAGCAGTGCTCGGGACAGAACTGGAAACACCATATATTTT. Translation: CASSARDRTGNTIYF.

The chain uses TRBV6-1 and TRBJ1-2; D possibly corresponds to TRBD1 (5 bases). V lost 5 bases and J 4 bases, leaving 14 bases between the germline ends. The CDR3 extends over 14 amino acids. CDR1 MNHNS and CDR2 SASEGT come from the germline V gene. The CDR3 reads CASSRRQYPYGYTF. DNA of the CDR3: TGTGCCAGCAGTCGCAGACAGTATCCCTATGGCTACACCTTC.

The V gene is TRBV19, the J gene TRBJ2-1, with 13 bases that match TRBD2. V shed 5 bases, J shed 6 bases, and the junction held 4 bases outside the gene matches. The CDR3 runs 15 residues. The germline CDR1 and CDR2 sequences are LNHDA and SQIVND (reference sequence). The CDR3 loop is CASSLGTSGTNEQFF. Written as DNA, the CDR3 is TGTGCCAGTAGTCTCGGGACTAGCGGGACCAATGAGCAGTTCTTC.

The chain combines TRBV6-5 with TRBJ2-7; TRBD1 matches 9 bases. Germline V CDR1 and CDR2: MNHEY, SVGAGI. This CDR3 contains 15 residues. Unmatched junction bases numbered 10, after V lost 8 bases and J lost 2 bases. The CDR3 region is CASLPGQGKAYEQYF. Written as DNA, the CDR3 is TGTGCCAGCCTGCCAGGACAGGGGAAGGCCTACGAGCAGTACTTC.

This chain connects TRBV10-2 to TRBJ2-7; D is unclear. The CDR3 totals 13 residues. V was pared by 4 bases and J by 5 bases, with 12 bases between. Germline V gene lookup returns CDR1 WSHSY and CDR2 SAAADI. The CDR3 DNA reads TGCGCCAGCAGTGGCGCCTCCCCCCACGAGCAGTACTTC. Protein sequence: CASSGASPHEQYF.

CDR3 DNA sequence: TGCGCCAGCAGCCAAGACCAAAGGCAGCGGGAGGACAATGAGCAGTTCTTC. It encodes CASSQDQRQREDNEQFF. The chain employs TRBV4-3 and TRBJ2-1, with TRBD2 identical over 9 bases. Trimming removed 0 bases from V and 5 bases from J; junction bases left unmatched: 8. CDR3 length equals 17 residues. Per the germline V gene, CDR1 is LGHNA and CDR2 is YSLEER.

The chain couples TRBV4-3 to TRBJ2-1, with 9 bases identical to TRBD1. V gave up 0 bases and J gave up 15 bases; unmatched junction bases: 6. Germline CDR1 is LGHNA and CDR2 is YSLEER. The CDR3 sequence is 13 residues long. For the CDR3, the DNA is TGCGCCAGCAGCCAAGATGGGGACAGGGTACGGTTCTTC. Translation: CASSQDGDRVRFF.

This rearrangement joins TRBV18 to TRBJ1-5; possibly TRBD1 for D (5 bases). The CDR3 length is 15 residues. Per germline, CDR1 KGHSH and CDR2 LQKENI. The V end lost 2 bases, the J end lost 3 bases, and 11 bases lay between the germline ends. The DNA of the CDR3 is TGTGCCAGCTCACCAGGGCAGGGCCACAATCAGCCCCAGCATTTT. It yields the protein CASSPGQGHNQPQHF.

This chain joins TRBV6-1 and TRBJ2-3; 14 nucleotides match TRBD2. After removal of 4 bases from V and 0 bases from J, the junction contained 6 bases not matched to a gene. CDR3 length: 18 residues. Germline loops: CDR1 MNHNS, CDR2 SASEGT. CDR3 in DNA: TGTGCCAGCAGTGCGGGGACTAGCGGGGGAACTAGCACAGATACGCAGTATTTT. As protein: CASSAGTSGGTSTDTQYF.

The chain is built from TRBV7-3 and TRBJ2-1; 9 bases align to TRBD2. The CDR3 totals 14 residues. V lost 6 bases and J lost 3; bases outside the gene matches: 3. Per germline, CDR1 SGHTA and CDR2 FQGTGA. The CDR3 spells CASRGAGGYNEQFF. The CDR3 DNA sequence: TGTGCCAGCAGGGGAGCGGGAGGCTACAATGAGCAGTTCTTC.

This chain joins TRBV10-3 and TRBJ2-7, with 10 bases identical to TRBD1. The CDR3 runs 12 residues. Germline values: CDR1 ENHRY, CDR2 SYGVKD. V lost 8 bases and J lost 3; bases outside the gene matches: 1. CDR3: CAIGDRGYEQYF. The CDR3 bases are TGTGCCATCGGGGACAGGGGCTACGAGCAGTACTTC.

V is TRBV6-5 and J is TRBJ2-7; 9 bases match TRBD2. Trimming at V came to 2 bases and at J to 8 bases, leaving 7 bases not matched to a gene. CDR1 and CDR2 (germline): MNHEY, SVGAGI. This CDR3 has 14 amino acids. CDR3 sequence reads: CASSYMTSGIKQYF. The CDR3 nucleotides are TGTGCCAGCAGTTACATGACTAGCGGTATAAAGCAGTACTTC.

The CDR3 here is CASSLVRPNRGYEQYF. The CDR3 DNA reads as TGTGCCAGCAGCTTAGTGCGTCCGAACAGGGGCTACGAGCAGTACTTC. V usage is TRBV13 and J usage is TRBJ2-7; 7 nucleotides align to TRBD1. The germline gives CDR1 PRHDT, CDR2 FYEKMQ (reference sequence). After removal of 1 base from V and 3 bases from J, the junction contained 9 bases not matched to a gene. The CDR3 consists of 16 residues.

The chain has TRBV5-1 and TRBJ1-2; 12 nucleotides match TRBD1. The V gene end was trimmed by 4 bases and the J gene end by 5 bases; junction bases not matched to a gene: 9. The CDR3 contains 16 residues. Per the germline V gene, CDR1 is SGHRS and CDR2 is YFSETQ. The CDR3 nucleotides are TGCGCCAGCAGCCCTCCAGGGACAGGGGGCGGGTATGGCTACACCTTC. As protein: CASSPPGTGGGYGYTF.

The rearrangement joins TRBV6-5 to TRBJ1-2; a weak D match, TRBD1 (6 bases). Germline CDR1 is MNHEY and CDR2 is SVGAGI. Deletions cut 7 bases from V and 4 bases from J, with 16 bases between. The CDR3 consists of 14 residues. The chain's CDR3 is CASTRTAPRYGYTF. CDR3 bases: TGTGCCAGCACCAGGACAGCCCCTCGCTATGGCTACACCTTC.

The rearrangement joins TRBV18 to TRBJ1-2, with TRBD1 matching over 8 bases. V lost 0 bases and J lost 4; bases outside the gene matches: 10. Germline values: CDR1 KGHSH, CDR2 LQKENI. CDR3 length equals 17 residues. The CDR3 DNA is TGTGCCAGCTCACCACCCCGGGACAGGCGGATCAGCTATGGCTACACCTTC. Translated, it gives CASSPPRDRRISYGYTF.

The CDR3 sequence is CSVPQGVPGSTQYF. In DNA form, the CDR3 reads TGCAGCGTCCCACAGGGGGTCCCGGGGAGTACGCAGTATTTT. The chain couples TRBV29-1 to TRBJ2-3; 8 positions match TRBD1. Germline V gene sequence: CDR1 SQVTM, CDR2 ANQGSEA. CDR3 size: 14 residues. With 6 bases clipped from V and 8 bases from J, the junction kept 13 bases outside the gene matches.

In DNA, the CDR3 is TGTGCCAGCAGTTCCCAGGGTTCACGAGAGACCCAGTACTTC. As protein: CASSSQGSRETQYF. This chain connects TRBV27 to TRBJ2-5, with TRBD1 as a possible D gene (5 bases). This CDR3 is built from 14 residues. Germline CDR1 is MNHEY and CDR2 is SMNVEV (reference sequence). V lost 4 bases, J lost 4 bases, and 13 bases lay in between.